The source of this T cell receptor beta chain is a study of T cells after yellow fever vaccination. General study results and limits: Booster samples showed a return of most primary-vaccination clones (approximately 95% CD4, about 85% CD8). Highly abundant clonotypes carried over from the bulk population could end up in FACS-sorted repertoires as contaminants.

On this clonotype itself: The antigen is undetermined.

In TCRdb, the 5' RACE reads were re-called with MiXCR into one record per CDR3 protein. The repertoire holds some 390,000 distinct CDR3 sequences, with approximately 19% as singletons. This sample comprised PBMCs, obtained before the yellow fever booster vaccination. The clonotype originates from a man between 18 and 35 years old who received the YFV17D yellow fever vaccine.

The CDR3 DNA reads as TGTGCCAGCAGCCAAGATCGGAGGGCGGCTGGCTACACCTTC. As protein: CASSQDRRAAGYTF. V usage is TRBV3-1 and J usage is TRBJ1-2, with D uncertain. Trimming pared 0 bases from V and 7 bases from J, leaving 12 bases between. This CDR3 contains 14 residues. Per germline, CDR1 LGHDT and CDR2 YNNKEL (reference sequence).